This T cell receptor beta chain stems from a study of blood T cell repertoires in COVID-19. The method was immunoSEQ multiplex PCR; TCRdb's version includes in-frame clones alone and lacks a portion of them. The table includes around 150,000 clones, 70% to 90% detected once. The CDR3 covers 12 residues. The ends were cut back, 0 bases at V and 3 bases at J, with 5 bases in the middle. Germline CDR1 SQVTM, CDR2 ANQGSEA. The genes are TRBV29-1 and TRBJ1-1, with a tentative D call TRBD1 (5 bases). The sequenced sample was peripheral blood. The sequence was obtained from a woman between 50 and 59 years old with acute or convalescent COVID-19. The DNA for the CDR3 is TGCAGCGTTGAAGACAGGGACACTGAAGCTTTCTTT. The encoded protein is CSVEDRDTEAFF.